This TCR beta chain was identified during a study of T cells in Graves' hyperthyroidism and ophthalmopathy. A remark on this clonotype: The antigen remains undetermined.

Germline lookup yields CDR1 SEHNR and CDR2 FQNEAQ (reference sequence). This CDR3 is built from 14 residues. Deletions cut 3 bases from V and 3 bases from J, with 12 bases between. TCR beta CDR3 regions were amplified from RNA. In the first-round RT-PCR of the TCR CDR3, the HTBI primer set was used. One entry per CDR3 protein results from TCRdb running MiXCR on the multiplex PCR reads. The sample holds around 520,000 distinct CDR3 sequences; less than 25% are singletons and the top ten take roughly 12%. Whole-study findings and limits: Among thyroid clonotypes expanded above 0.001, most also appeared in blood.

V and J are TRBV7-9 and TRBJ2-7; D is perhaps TRBD1 (5 bases). This receptor was taken from a woman aged 25-40 years with Graves' ophthalmopathy. Sample: blood. The CDR3 is CASSFQGYGYEQYF. In nucleotides, the CDR3 is TGTGCCAGCAGCTTCCAGGGCTACGGCTACGAGCAGTACTTC.